Below are 30 T cell receptor beta chains sequenced from a single sample in a study of beta chain features in type 1 diabetes. All of the isolated RNA was reverse transcribed, so expressed TCRB transcripts were sequenced. Method: immunoSEQ multiplex PCR; TCRdb's copy keeps in-frame clones and lacks some. The sample has about 660,000 clones, more than 13% seen once; the top ten hold just under 0.04%. Overall study findings and caveats: In every one of the four CD4+ subsets, TCRB CDR3s were moderately but significantly shorter in Type 1 diabetes patients.

No antigen has been identified for these receptors. The sequenced material came from naive CD4+ T cells from blood. Source of these receptors: a man aged 18 to 30 with type 1 diabetes.

J is TRBJ2-7 and V is TRBV7-3; D ambiguous. The CDR3 length is 15 residues. Germline loops: CDR1 SGHTA, CDR2 FQGTGA. V lost 1 base, J lost 4 bases, and 14 bases lay in between. The CDR3, as DNA: TGTGCCAGCAGCTTAAGTCCGACCTCCTCGTACGAGCAGTACTTC. This gives the protein CASSLSPTSSYEQYF.

This clone was observed a few times. The gene calls are TRBV10-2 and TRBJ2-3; 8 nucleotides align to TRBD2. Germline V gene lookup returns CDR1 WSHSY and CDR2 SAAADI. The CDR3 sequence is 12 residues long. V trimming: 8 bases; J trimming: 2 bases; junction bases outside the gene matches: 0. CDR3 DNA sequence: TGCGCCAGCGGACTAGCCACAGATACGCAGTATTTT. It codes for CASGLATDTQYF.

The genes are TRBV7-3 and TRBJ2-2; tentative D call: TRBD2 (6 bases). Trimming took off 5 bases at V and 4 bases at J, with 11 bases between the two ends. CDR3 length equals 14 residues. Germline loops: CDR1 SGHTA, CDR2 FQGTGA. CDR3 bases: TGTGCCAGCAGCCGGGAGACGGGCACCGGGGAGCTGTTTTTT. Translation: CASSRETGTGELFF.

This clone appeared a few times. The chain joins TRBV5-1 to TRBJ1-1; D is unclear. Germline-derived CDR1 and CDR2 are SGHRS and YFSETQ. This CDR3 has 12 amino acids. The V end lost 3 bases, the J end lost 3 bases, and 6 bases lay between the germline ends. CDR3: CASSSDYTEAFF. In DNA, the CDR3 is TGCGCCAGCAGCTCGGACTACACTGAAGCTTTCTTT.

The genes are TRBV7-2 and TRBJ2-5; 7 positions match TRBD2. V shed 4 bases, J shed 3 bases, and the junction held 8 bases outside the gene matches. CDR3 length: 15 residues. Germline CDR1 is SGHTA and CDR2 is FQGNSA. The CDR3 loop reads CASSSRARGEETQYF. The CDR3 DNA reads as TGTGCCAGCAGCTCCCGGGCCCGGGGGGAAGAGACCCAGTACTTC.

The chain couples TRBV19 to TRBJ2-7; a possible D gene is TRBD1 (6 bases). Trimming stripped 3 bases from V and 5 bases from J, with 14 bases between. Germline V CDR1 and CDR2: LNHDA, SQIVND (reference sequence). This CDR3 spans 14 amino acids. The CDR3 reads CASSISQGNHEQYF. CDR3 in DNA: TGTGCCAGTAGTATCTCCCAGGGGAACCACGAGCAGTACTTC.

This clone occurred a few times. The genes are TRBV29-1 and TRBJ2-3; a weak D match, TRBD1 (7 bases). V lost 5 bases and J lost 0, with 18 bases in between. Per germline, CDR1 SQVTM and CDR2 ANQGSEA. This CDR3 has 16 amino acids. CDR3: CSVPKTGDSSTDTQYF. The CDR3 DNA is TGCAGCGTTCCAAAAACAGGGGACTCTAGCACAGATACGCAGTATTTT.

This clone was picked up a small number of times. The chain is built from TRBV7-2 and TRBJ1-2; 10 bases agree with TRBD1. This CDR3 has 14 amino acids. CDR1 is SGHTA and CDR2 is FQGNSA in the germline V gene. The V segment lost 4 bases and the J segment 7 bases; nucleotides outside the gene matches: 6. The CDR3, as DNA: TGTGCCAGCAGCTCCAGGACAGGGGGGTCTGGCTACACCTTC. This translates into CASSSRTGGSGYTF.

This clone was detected a few times. The gene calls are TRBV4-3 and TRBJ2-3, with 10 bases fitting TRBD2. The CDR3 length is 17 residues. Per the germline V gene, CDR1 is LGHNA and CDR2 is YSLEER. Losses at the gene ends were 1 base for V and 6 bases for J; bases not matched to a gene: 10. The CDR3 is CASSQAGQRGGRDTQYF. In DNA form, the CDR3 reads TGCGCCAGCAGCCAAGCGGGGCAGCGGGGGGGCAGGGATACGCAGTATTTT.

This clone was seen a handful of times. An end of the junction differs from the germline gene, which may be a read error. This rearrangement joins TRBV7-7 to TRBJ2-1; TRBD2 aligns across 10 bases. The CDR3 has 15 residues. The germline V gene has CDR1 SSHAT and CDR2 FNYEAQ (reference sequence). CDR3 DNA: TGTGCTAGCAGCACTTCGTCTAGCGGGAGAAATGAGCAGTTCTTC. Protein sequence: CASSTSSSGRNEQFF. The full variable domain, rest sourced from reference TRBV7-7 and TRBJ2-1, is GAGVSQSPRYKVTKRGQDVTLRCDPISSHATLYWYQQALGQGPEFLTYFNYEAQPDKSGLPSDRFSAERPEGSISTLTIQRTEQRDSAMYRCASSTSSSGRNEQFFGPGTRLTVL.

This chain uses TRBV7-8 with TRBJ2-1; D might be TRBD2 (5 bases). CDR1 SGHVS and CDR2 FQNEAQ come from the germline V gene. V was shortened by 2 bases and J by 4 bases, with 9 bases between the two germline ends. This CDR3 is built from 14 residues. CDR3 sequence (DNA): TGTGCCAGCAGCTTAAGACTAATTTACAATGAGCAGTTCTTC. Translated: CASSLRLIYNEQFF.

This clone came up a few times. The chain is built from TRBV28 and TRBJ2-7; D ambiguous. The CDR3 covers 14 residues. V shed 2 bases and J shed 7 bases, with 15 bases lying between them. The germline CDR1 and CDR2 sequences are MDHEN and SYDVKM. The CDR3 bases are TGTGCCAGCAGTTTACCGCCCGGTCTGGGGGAGCAGTACTTC. Protein sequence: CASSLPPGLGEQYF.

The rearrangement joins TRBV2 to TRBJ1-1, with D unclear. The germline V gene encodes CDR1 SNHLY and CDR2 FYNNEI. Trimming pared 3 bases from V and 8 bases from J, leaving 7 bases between. The CDR3 loop spans 11 amino acids. The CDR3 region has the DNA TGTGCCAGCAGTGAGCAAGGGGAAGCTTTCTTT. Amino acid sequence: CASSEQGEAFF.

The rearrangement uses TRBV5-4 and TRBJ2-1, with TRBD2 as a possible D gene (6 bases). The CDR3 loop spans 15 amino acids. CDR1 and CDR2 from the germline V gene are SGHNT and YYREEE (reference sequence). V lost 2 bases and J lost 9, with 18 bases in between. CDR3 region: CASSLGGTARGEQFF. The DNA of the CDR3 is TGTGCCAGCAGCTTAGGAGGGACCGCCCGTGGTGAGCAGTTCTTC.

This clone has more than one count but fewer than ten. The rearrangement joins TRBV28 to TRBJ2-7; D is unclear. The CDR3 totals 14 residues. Trimming removed 4 bases from V and 7 bases from J, with 17 bases in between. Germline V gene sequence: CDR1 MDHEN, CDR2 SYDVKM. The chain's CDR3 is CASSSLPHDGEQYF. The CDR3 DNA follows: TGTGCCAGCAGTTCGCTTCCACACGACGGGGAGCAGTACTTC.

J is TRBJ2-5 and V is TRBV5-6; D unclear. This CDR3 comprises 11 residues. CDR1 and CDR2 (germline): SGHDT, YYEEEE. V lost 1 base, J lost 5 bases, and 3 bases lay in between. For the CDR3, the DNA is TGTGCCAGCAGCTTGTATGAGACCCAGTACTTC. Amino acid sequence: CASSLYETQYF.

This rearrangement joins TRBV15 to TRBJ2-5; 10 nucleotides match TRBD2. There are 17 residues in the CDR3. V shed 6 bases and J 0 bases; nucleotides not matched to a gene: 10. The germline V gene encodes CDR1 LNHNV and CDR2 YYDKDF (reference sequence). The CDR3 reads CATRDGKLAGNQETQYF. The CDR3 region has the DNA TGTGCCACCAGAGACGGGAAACTAGCGGGAAACCAAGAGACCCAGTACTTC.

The chain carries TRBV18 and TRBJ2-5, with TRBD1 as a possible D gene (6 bases). In germline, CDR1 is KGHSH, CDR2 LQKENI. The CDR3 covers 14 residues. Deletions cut 0 bases from V and 5 bases from J, with 10 bases between. For the CDR3, the DNA is TGTGCCAGCTCACCACCAGGCAGGGGCGAGACCCAGTACTTC. Protein sequence: CASSPPGRGETQYF.

This clone was found a few times. The chain carries TRBV2 and TRBJ2-4; TRBD1 aligns across 8 bases. The CDR3 is 16 amino acids. V shed 8 bases, J shed 6 bases, and the junction held 15 bases outside the gene matches. Germline V lookup: CDR1 SNHLY, CDR2 FYNNEI. In DNA form, the CDR3 reads TGTGCCAGCCAGGGCCCGCAGGGACAGGCGGTAAACATTCAGTACTTC. It translates to CASQGPQGQAVNIQYF.

The J gene is TRBJ2-7, the V gene TRBV28; TRBD2 aligns across 7 bases. V was clipped by 6 bases and J by 2 bases; unmatched bases: 13. Germline values: CDR1 MDHEN, CDR2 SYDVKM. The CDR3 length is 16 residues. The CDR3 protein is CASRIQSGTYTYEQYF. In DNA, the CDR3 is TGTGCCAGCAGGATCCAGAGCGGGACTTATACCTACGAGCAGTACTTC.

This clone has only a few counts. The rearrangement uses TRBV14 and TRBJ1-1; 11 bases are a match to TRBD1. CDR1 and CDR2 from the germline V gene are SGHDN and FVKESK. V trimming: 1 base; J trimming: 5 bases; junction bases outside the gene matches: 6. CDR3 length: 16 amino acids. The CDR3 DNA reads as TGTGCCAGCAGCCAAGCCGGGACAGGGGGTTTTACTGAAGCTTTCTTT. Translated, it gives CASSQAGTGGFTEAFF.

This chain joins TRBV27 and TRBJ2-7; TRBD1 matches 7 bases. J lost 2 bases, V lost 6 bases, and 7 bases had no gene match. CDR1 MNHEY and CDR2 SMNVEV come from the germline V gene (reference sequence). The length of the CDR3 is 14 residues. The CDR3 is CASRARQGPYEQYF. DNA of the CDR3: TGTGCCAGCAGGGCCCGACAGGGACCCTACGAGCAGTACTTC.

The chain employs TRBV28 and TRBJ2-2; 8 nucleotides line up with TRBD1. The CDR3 is 16 residues long. Germline V gene sequence: CDR1 MDHEN, CDR2 SYDVKM. V lost 3 bases, J lost 8 bases, and 11 bases stayed unmatched. The CDR3 spells CASSLYVGTGRGELFF. Here the CDR3 DNA reads TGTGCCAGCAGTTTGTATGTTGGGACAGGCCGAGGGGAGCTGTTTTTT. The variable domain in full, with the rest retrieved from reference TRBV28 and TRBJ2-2, is DVKVTQSSRYLVKRTGEKVFLECVQDMDHENMFWYRQDPGLGLRLIYFSYDVKMKEKGDIPEGYSVSREKKERFSLILESASTNQTSMYLCASSLYVGTGRGELFFGEGSRLTVL.

The chain couples TRBV11-2 to TRBJ2-3; D is unclear. The CDR3 has 15 residues. With 5 bases removed from V and 0 bases from J, the gap between germline ends came to 12 bases. Germline V gene data show CDR1 as SGHAT and CDR2 as FQNNGV. CDR3 loop: CASSLEIVSTDTQYF. DNA for the CDR3: TGTGCCAGCAGCCTGGAAATAGTTAGCACAGATACGCAGTATTTT. The full variable domain, rest sourced from reference TRBV11-2 and TRBJ2-3, is EAGVAQSPRYKIIEKRQSVAFWCNPISGHATLYWYQQILGQGPKLLIQFQNNGVVDDSQLPKDRFSAERLKGVDSTLKIQPAKLEDSAVYLCASSLEIVSTDTQYFGPGTRLTVL.

The CDR3 DNA is TGCGCCAGCAGCCATGTCGATAGGGCCTCCTACGAGCAGTACTTC. It codes for CASSHVDRASYEQYF. The J gene is TRBJ2-7, the V gene TRBV4-1; D is ambiguous. The CDR3 contains 15 residues. V was shortened by 3 bases and J by 0 bases, with 12 bases between the two germline ends. Germline V gene lookup returns CDR1 MGHRA and CDR2 YSYEKL.

In this sample, this clone turned up a few times. V usage is TRBV6-5 and J usage is TRBJ1-4; unclear D gene. Germline V gene sequence: CDR1 MNHEY, CDR2 SVGAGI. This CDR3 contains 10 residues. Trimming pared 11 bases from V and 8 bases from J, leaving 9 bases between. The CDR3 coding sequence is TGTGCCGGTGTGGGCGAAAAACTGTTTTTT. As protein: CAGVGEKLFF.

This clone was observed a few times. V is TRBV4-3 and J is TRBJ2-1, with D unclear. Trimming cost V 0 bases and J 0 bases, with 3 bases left between them. Germline V gene sequence: CDR1 LGHNA, CDR2 YSLEER. The CDR3 length is 14 residues. CDR3 DNA: TGCGCCAGCAGCCAAGACCCCTCCTACAATGAGCAGTTCTTC. It is translated as CASSQDPSYNEQFF.

This chain joins TRBV19 and TRBJ2-3, with unresolved D. The germline V gene has CDR1 LNHDA and CDR2 SQIVND (reference sequence). Deletions cut 6 bases from V and 3 bases from J, with 10 bases between. CDR3 length equals 13 residues. The CDR3 bases are TGTGCCAGTAGCGTTGGTAAGACAGATACGCAGTATTTT. It specifies CASSVGKTDTQYF.

This rearrangement joins TRBV4-3 to TRBJ2-1; D unresolved. Germline V gene lookup returns CDR1 LGHNA and CDR2 YSLEER. The CDR3 length is 14 residues. The ends were cut back, 0 bases at V and 9 bases at J, with 12 bases in the middle. The CDR3 sequence: CASSQDVRPSEQFF. CDR3 in DNA: TGCGCCAGCAGCCAAGATGTCAGGCCCAGTGAGCAGTTCTTC.

This clone was counted between two and nine times. J is TRBJ2-1 and V is TRBV5-1; 7 positions match TRBD1. The V gene end was trimmed by 0 bases and the J gene end by 3 bases; junction bases not matched to a gene: 6. Germline loops: CDR1 SGHRS, CDR2 YFSETQ. This CDR3 contains 16 residues. The CDR3 bases are TGCGCCAGCAGCTTGGATCCGACAGGGAACTACAATGAGCAGTTCTTC. Amino acid sequence: CASSLDPTGNYNEQFF.